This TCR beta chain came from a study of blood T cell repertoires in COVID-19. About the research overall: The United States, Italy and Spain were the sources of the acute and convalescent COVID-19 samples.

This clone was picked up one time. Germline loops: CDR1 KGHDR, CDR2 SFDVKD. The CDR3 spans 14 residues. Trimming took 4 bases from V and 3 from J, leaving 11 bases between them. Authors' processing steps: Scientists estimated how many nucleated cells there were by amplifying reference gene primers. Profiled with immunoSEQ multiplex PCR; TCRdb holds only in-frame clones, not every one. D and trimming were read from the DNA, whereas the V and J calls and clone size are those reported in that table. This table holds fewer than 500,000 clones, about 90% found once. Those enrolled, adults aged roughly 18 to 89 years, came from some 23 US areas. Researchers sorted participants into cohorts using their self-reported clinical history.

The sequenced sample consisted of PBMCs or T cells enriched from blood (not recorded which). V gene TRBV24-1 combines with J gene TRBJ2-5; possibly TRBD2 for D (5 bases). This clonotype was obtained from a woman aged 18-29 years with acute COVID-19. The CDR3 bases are TGTGCCACCAGTGAGGTGGACTCCAAAGAGACCCAGTACTTC. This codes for CATSEVDSKETQYF.